This note documents a single TCR beta chain sequence. The target antigen is unknown. The entry originates in a study of shared clonotypes between healthy human individuals. Study results and caveats: Richness estimates generally favored naive over memory subsets. Represented diversity, genetic and exposure-history alike, was limited by few donors.

Method: immunoSEQ multiplex PCR; TCRdb's copy keeps in-frame clones and lacks some. Of millions of clones listed, 85% to 95% are singletons. V lost 3 bases to trimming and J lost 5 bases, with 22 bases between them. The germline V gene has CDR1 LGHNA and CDR2 YSLEER. CDR3 length equals 18 residues. The receptor was derived from a man between 18 and 35 years old in good health. This chain joins TRBV4-3 and TRBJ2-2; D may be TRBD1 or TRBD2 (5 bases each). Sequencing used naive CD4+ T cells sorted from blood. Regarding subset: CD45RA+ positively selected. CDR3 residues: CASSHHFGGVVGTGELFF. As DNA, the CDR3 is TGCGCCAGCAGCCACCATTTTGGGGGAGTGGTAGGAACCGGGGAGCTGTTTTTT.